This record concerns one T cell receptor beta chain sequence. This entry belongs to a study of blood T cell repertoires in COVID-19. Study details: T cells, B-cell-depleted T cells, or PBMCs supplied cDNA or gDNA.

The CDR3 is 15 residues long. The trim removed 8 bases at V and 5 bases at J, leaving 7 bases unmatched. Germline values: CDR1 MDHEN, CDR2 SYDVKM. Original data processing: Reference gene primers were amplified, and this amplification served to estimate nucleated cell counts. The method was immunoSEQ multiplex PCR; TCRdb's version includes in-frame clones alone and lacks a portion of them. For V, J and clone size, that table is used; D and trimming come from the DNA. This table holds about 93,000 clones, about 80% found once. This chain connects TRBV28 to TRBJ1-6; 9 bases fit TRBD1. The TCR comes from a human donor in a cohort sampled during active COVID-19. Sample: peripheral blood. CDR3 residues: CASVSRDRDNSPLHF. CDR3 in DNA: TGTGCCAGCGTAAGCCGGGACAGGGATAATTCACCCCTCCACTTT.